Sequencing of this T cell receptor (beta chain) was carried out in a study of CD8+ T cells in alopecia areata (dated by TCRdb to the late 2010s). Notes on the research overall: To study T cell clonal expansion in alopecia areata, the researchers applied high-throughput TCRbeta sequencing to both the C3H/HeJ mouse model and human patients. Scalp tissue and sorted CD4+ and CD8+ peripheral blood T cells from patchy and totalis/universalis alopecia areata patients and from healthy controls were covered by human TCRbeta sequencing. Clonality in the scalp was compared among normal scalp (n=4), patchy alopecia areata scalp (n=8), and alopecia totalis/universalis scalp (n=8). The RNA source kit depended on sample type: the PAXgene miRNA kit for fixed scalp, the miRNeasy kit for PBMCs, and the RNeasy kit for mouse skin. TCRbeta CDR3 regions were amplified by immunoSEQ multiplex PCR with 35 Vbeta forward and 13 Jbeta reverse primers. What the research found in general, with its limitations: Compared with mice, TCR sequences shared between patients were less clear, possibly partly because of HLA diversity across the patient population. Compared with normal scalp, lesional scalp had higher clonality and more expanded CD8+ clones, particularly in alopecia totalis/universalis, a pattern that suggests antigenic drive. Unlike mouse skin, which is dominated by gammadelta T cells, normal human skin has resident alphabeta T cells that are also sequenced, and this complicates analysis of the scalp TCR repertoire.

A note on this clone: Its specific antigen is unknown. The record has no base qualities; no much larger clone is one base away.

According to the germline V gene, CDR1 reads SQVTM and CDR2 reads ANQGSEA. Trimming takes 0 bases from V and 0 bases from J, and the germline ends sit 18 bases apart. From cysteine to phenylalanine, the CDR3 is 19 amino acids long. Only the CDR3 DNA stays, 57 bases, in frame from base 1. Libraries were prepared through the immunoSEQ multiplex PCR assay. RNA was extracted from all samples and reverse transcribed into cDNA as template for TCR sequencing. First-strand cDNA was synthesized using SuperScript III with a 2:1 mix of oligo-dT and random hexamers. Amplification bias was assessed with a synthetic immune receptor repertoire, and residual bias was removed computationally. The authors' pipeline ran thus. Raw reads were preprocessed for error removal, and CDR3 was defined according to IMGT conventions as running from the conserved cysteine to phenylalanine. To get clonality, Shannon entropy was normalized by log2 of the number of productive unique TCRs and the result was subtracted from 1. CD4 or CD8 identity of scalp clones was inferred by cross-referencing scalp TCRbeta sequences with sorted blood CD4 and CD8 repertoires. TCRdb carries this immuneACCESS record with in-frame sequences only. Its versions omit some clonotypes, under half of them owing to an unresolved V gene in the studies checked, with the rest unexplained. V and J calls and clone size are those listed in that table; D and trimming were worked out from the DNA. The table for this sample lists roughly 140,000 clones; approximately 56% of them were counted only once. The ten biggest clones cover 36% of the sample.

PBMCs were separated by density centrifugation and stained for CD3, CD4 and CD8, after which CD4+ and CD8+ T cells were sorted on a FACSAria. Scalp biopsies and blood samples were obtained from unaffected controls. The specimen sequenced was CD8+ T cells sorted from blood. The rearranged chain carries TRBV29-1 and TRBJ2-6; no confident D gene assignment can be made. This TCR was sampled from a human donor in good health. The nucleotide sequence reads TGCAGCGTTGAAGATCTCTTGGACCCCACGCACTCTGGGGCCAACGTCCTGACTTTC. This yields the protein CSVEDLLDPTHSGANVLTF.